This entry features one TCR beta chain sequence. Its antigen is not known. CDR3 size: 14 residues. V was pared by 10 bases and J by 6 bases, with 19 bases between. The data originate from a study of T cells in Graves' hyperthyroidism and ophthalmopathy. The overall study: Blood was drawn when the patient was first diagnosed and still untreated. Whole-study results and caveats: Also found in blood were most expanded thyroid clonotypes above 0.001.

From RNA transcripts, TCR beta CDR3 regions were amplified. The TCR CDR3 first-round RT-PCR relied on the HTBI primer set. TCRdb fed the multiplex PCR reads into MiXCR, producing one record per CDR3 protein. The table shows 250,000 to 400,000 distinct CDR3 sequences, with roughly 13% occurring only once. Sequences were obtained from blood. This chain connects TRBV12-3 or TRBV12-4 to TRBJ1-5; TRBD1 is a possible D gene (5 bases). This sequence was found in a middle-aged woman with Graves' ophthalmopathy. Here the CDR3 reads CANKVTGEGQPQHF. CDR3 coding DNA: TGTGCCAACAAGGTTACGGGGGAAGGTCAGCCCCAGCATTTT.